This is a list of T cell receptor beta chains from one sample in a study of blood T cell repertoires in COVID-19. Profiled with immunoSEQ multiplex PCR; TCRdb holds only in-frame clones, not every one. The sample has approximately 80,000 clones, about 86% seen once. The material sequenced was peripheral blood. Every receptor here comes from a man at least 80 years old with acute or convalescent COVID-19. CDR3s include the opening cysteine and the closing phenylalanine or tryptophan. A D gene is named only where the DNA matches it firmly. Size is stated for part of the rows, as once, few or many counts, or as a class when the clone is expanded.

TRBJ1-5	.	TRBV18	many	TGTGCCAGCTCACCAAACGGGGTCGGCAATCAGCCCCAGCATTTT	CASSPNGVGNQPQHF
TRBJ2-2	.	TRBV7-2	once	TGTGCCAGCAGCTTACGACCTGTCGGGGTTAGCGGGGAGCTGTTTTTT	CASSLRPVGVSGELFF
TRBJ1-4	.	TRBV5-8	.	TGTGCCAGCAGCTTAGGATCTCAGGGATGGCGAGAAAAACTGTTTTTT	CASSLGSQGWREKLFF
TRBJ2-7	TRBD2	TRBV6-6	.	TGTGCCAGCAGGCGGACTAGCGGTTACGAGCAGTACTTC	CASRRTSGYEQYF
TRBJ2-7	.	TRBV28	.	TGTGCCAGCAGTGACAGTGACTACGAGCAGTACTTC	CASSDSDYEQYF
TRBJ2-2	.	TRBV13	.	TGTGCCAGCAGCGTGGGACTGATGAACACCGGGGAGCTGTTTTTT	CASSVGLMNTGELFF
TRBJ1-5	.	TRBV5-5	.	TGTGCCAGCAGCTTCGAGGAAAATCAGCCCCAGCATTTT	CASSFEENQPQHF
TRBJ2-1	.	TRBV10-1	once	TGCGCCAGCAGTGAGCACAGGGTAGGGGATGAGCAGTTCTTC	CASSEHRVGDEQFF
TRBJ1-6	.	TRBV2	.	TGTGCCAGCAGGGGCACCTATAATTCACCCCTCCACTTT	CASRGTYNSPLHF
TRBJ1-1	.	TRBV10-1	few	TGCGCCAGCAGCGCGAGAGAAAACACTGAAGCTTTCTTT	CASSARENTEAFF
TRBJ1-3	.	TRBV7-8	few	TGTGCCAGCAGCTTAGCAGGGGTGGCTGGAAACACCATATATTTT	CASSLAGVAGNTIYF
TRBJ2-7	.	TRBV2	few	TGTGCCAGCTTACCTACAGGGAATAGCGACGAGCAGTACTTC	CASLPTGNSDEQYF
TRBJ2-3	.	TRBV27	few	TGTGCCAGCAGTCGATTACTCACAGATACGCAGTATTTT	CASSRLLTDTQYF
TRBJ1-2	.	TRBV28	.	TGTGCCAGCAGAGAGACAGCTAACTATGGCTACACCTTC	CASRETANYGYTF
TRBJ2-1	.	TRBV15	.	TGTGCCACCAGCAGACAAACAGGGTACAATGAGCAGTTCTTC	CATSRQTGYNEQFF
TRBJ1-5	.	TRBV4-1	.	TGCGCCAGCAGCCCCGGGATTTATAGCAATCAGCCCCAGCATTTT	CASSPGIYSNQPQHF
TRBJ1-1	.	TRBV7-2	.	TGTGCCAGCAGCCCAAACAGAGTCACTGAAGCTTTCTTT	CASSPNRVTEAFF
TRBJ1-1	.	TRBV10-3	.	TGTGCCATCAGTGATATATCCGACAGGATGAACACTGAAGCTTTCTTT	CAISDISDRMNTEAFF
TRBJ1-5	TRBD1	TRBV6-2/TRBV6-3	few	TGTGCCAGCAGTAGACTGACAGGGGGCAGGGTTCAGCCCCAGCATTTT	CASSRLTGGRVQPQHF
TRBJ1-1	.	TRBV6-5	.	TGTGCCAGCAATCGGGGGGGCAGCACTGAAGCTTTCTTT	CASNRGGSTEAFF
TRBJ2-6	.	TRBV7-2	.	TGTGCCAGCAGCTTCTCCTCTGGGGCCAACGTCCTGACTTTC	CASSFSSGANVLTF
TRBJ2-7	TRBD1	TRBV19	.	TGTGCCAGTAGCAATACCGGGACAGGGGTTTACGAGCAGTACTTC	CASSNTGTGVYEQYF
TRBJ1-3	.	TRBV7-9	.	TGTGCCAGCAGCTTTGGACAGAGCTCTGGAAACACCATATATTTT	CASSFGQSSGNTIYF
TRBJ1-4	.	TRBV4-1	.	TGCGCCACCAGCCAAGAGGGGGGGATGGGATGGGGCTCGGTTCTAAAACTGTTTTTT	CATSQEGGMGWGSVLKLFF
TRBJ2-7	TRBD2	TRBV5-1	.	TGCGCCAGCAGCTTCCTACCTCTAGCGGGAGGAGTGAACGAGCAGTACTTC	CASSFLPLAGGVNEQYF
TRBJ1-1	.	TRBV19	.	TGTGCCAGTACCCACCCGGACAGACTTGAAGCTTTCTTT	CASTHPDRLEAFF
TRBJ1-5	.	TRBV29-1	.	TGCAGCGTTATGGAGAAACCCAATCAGCCCCAGCATTTT	CSVMEKPNQPQHF
TRBJ2-7	TRBD1	TRBV20-1	.	TGCAGTGCTAGTGGCCCACCGGGACAGGGGAAGCACTACGAGCAGTACTTC	CSASGPPGQGKHYEQYF
TRBJ2-7	TRBD2	TRBV30	.	TGTGCCTGGAGTGGCGGGACTAGCGGACAGTACTTC	CAWSGGTSGQYF
TRBJ1-1	.	TRBV11-2	.	TGTGCCAGCAGTTCCCTAGGAGGTGAAGCTTTCTTT	CASSSLGGEAFF
TRBJ2-7	TRBD2	TRBV3-1/TRBV3-2	.	TGTGCCAGCAGCCAAGGACTAGCGCCTACCTACGAGCAGTACTTC	CASSQGLAPTYEQYF
TRBJ2-2	.	TRBV5-1	.	TGCGCCAGCAGCTTGAGACAGCATAACACCGGGGAGCTGTTTTTT	CASSLRQHNTGELFF
TRBJ2-5	TRBD1	TRBV9	.	TGTGCCAGCAGCCTCCTTGGGACAGCTCAAGAGACCCAGTACTTC	CASSLLGTAQETQYF
TRBJ1-4	.	TRBV6-5	.	TGTGCCAGCAGGCACAGGTCGGTGGATGAAAAACTGTTTTTT	CASRHRSVDEKLFF
TRBJ1-1	TRBD1	TRBV30	.	TGTGCCTGGGACAGGGGGTCCTATGAAGCTTTCTTT	CAWDRGSYEAFF
TRBJ2-1	TRBD2	TRBV7-3	few	TGTGCCAGCAGCTTGGGTGCTACGTGGACTAGCGGGAAGGATGAGCAGTTCTTC	CASSLGATWTSGKDEQFF
TRBJ1-1	TRBD1	TRBV5-1	.	TGCGCCAGCAGCCCTCGACAGGGGACGAACACTGAAGCTTTCTTT	CASSPRQGTNTEAFF
TRBJ2-3	TRBD2	TRBV6-5	.	TGTGCCAGCAGCCTAGCGGGAGTAGGGGATACGCAGTATTTT	CASSLAGVGDTQYF
TRBJ2-7	.	TRBV19	once	TGTGCCAGTAGTATCCCCGTTGCGGGCTCCTACGAGCAGTACTTC	CASSIPVAGSYEQYF
TRBJ1-5	TRBD1	TRBV6-5	few	TGTGCCAGCACCAAGGACAGGGGTGGTAATCAGCCCCAGCATTTT	CASTKDRGGNQPQHF
TRBJ2-7	TRBD1	TRBV6-5	.	TGTGCCAGCAGCGCCGGGACAGGGAAGTACGAGCAGTACTTC	CASSAGTGKYEQYF
TRBJ1-4	.	TRBV6-5	.	TGTGCCAGCAGTAGGAGGGGATGGGGTGAAAAACTGTTTTTT	CASSRRGWGEKLFF
TRBJ1-1	TRBD1	TRBV18	.	TGTGCCAGCTCACGTACGACAGGGGGCCCGAACACTGAAGCTTTCTTT	CASSRTTGGPNTEAFF
TRBJ1-1	TRBD1	TRBV29-1	.	TGCAGCGTTGAGTTCGGGGACAGGGTGAACACTGAAGCTTTCTTT	CSVEFGDRVNTEAFF
TRBJ2-1	.	TRBV7-2	.	TGTGCCAGCAGCTTAGCCCGAGTCCCCTACAATGAGCAGTTCTTC	CASSLARVPYNEQFF
TRBJ1-2	.	TRBV12-3/TRBV12-4	.	TGTGCCAGCAGTTTAACTGAGTATGGCTACACCTTC	CASSLTEYGYTF
TRBJ2-3	TRBD2	TRBV5-8	.	TGTGCCAGCAGCTGGCTAGCGGGAGCCACAGATACGCAGTATTTT	CASSWLAGATDTQYF
TRBJ2-7	.	TRBV12-3/TRBV12-4	.	TGTGCCAGCAGCTGGACGGGGACCTACGAGCAGTACTTC	CASSWTGTYEQYF
TRBJ2-7	.	TRBV7-2	.	TGTGCCAGCAGCTTAGACTCACGGGTCGAGCAGTACTTC	CASSLDSRVEQYF
TRBJ1-6	TRBD1	TRBV6-5	.	TGTGCCAGCAGAAACACAGGGGACCGTTCACCCCTCCACTTT	CASRNTGDRSPLHF
TRBJ1-4	TRBD1	TRBV7-2	.	TGTGCCAGCAGCTTAGGGGACAGGGTCGGGGAAAAACTGTTTTTT	CASSLGDRVGEKLFF
TRBJ1-2	.	TRBV28	.	TGTGCCAGCAGTTTGGGGGGGACGGATGAGATGAACTATGGCTACACCTTC	CASSLGGTDEMNYGYTF
TRBJ1-2	.	TRBV20-1	.	TGCAGTGCTAGTGCGCCACGAAGTAGCTATGGCTACACCTTC	CSASAPRSSYGYTF
TRBJ2-7	TRBD2	TRBV24-1	.	TGTGCCACCAGTGATACGCGGACTAGCGGGAGTCCTAAGGCGTACGAGCAGTACTTC	CATSDTRTSGSPKAYEQYF
TRBJ2-2	TRBD2	TRBV6-5	.	TGTGCCAGCAGGAGTAGCGGGAAGGGCGGGGAGCTGTTTTTT	CASRSSGKGGELFF
TRBJ1-6	.	TRBV5-6	.	TGTGCCAGCAGCTTGTGGAGTAATTCACCCCTCCACTTT	CASSLWSNSPLHF
TRBJ2-1	TRBD2	TRBV2	.	TGTGCCAGCGAGGCGGGAGAGGGCAATGAGCAGTTCTTC	CASEAGEGNEQFF
TRBJ1-2	.	TRBV2	many	TGTGCCAGCAGTGTCGCAGGGAACTATGGCTACACCTTC	CASSVAGNYGYTF
TRBJ1-2	TRBD1	TRBV28	.	TGTGCCAGCAGTACGACAGGGGTAGGAAACTATGGCTACACCTTC	CASSTTGVGNYGYTF
TRBJ1-1	TRBD1	TRBV6-1	.	TGTGCCAGCAGTGGGAGGACAGGGATTCAGAACACTGAAGCTTTCTTT	CASSGRTGIQNTEAFF